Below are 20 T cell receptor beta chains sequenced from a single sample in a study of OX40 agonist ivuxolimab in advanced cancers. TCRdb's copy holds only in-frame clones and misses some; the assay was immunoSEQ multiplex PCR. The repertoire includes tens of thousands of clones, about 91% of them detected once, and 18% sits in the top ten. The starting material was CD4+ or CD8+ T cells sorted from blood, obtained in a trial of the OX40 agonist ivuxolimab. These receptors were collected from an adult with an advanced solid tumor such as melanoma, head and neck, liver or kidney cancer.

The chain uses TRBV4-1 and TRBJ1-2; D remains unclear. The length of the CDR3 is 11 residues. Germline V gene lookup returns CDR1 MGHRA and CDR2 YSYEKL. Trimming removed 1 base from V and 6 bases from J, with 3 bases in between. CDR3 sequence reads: CASSQGHGYTF. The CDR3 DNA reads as TGCGCCAGCAGCCAAGGTCATGGCTACACCTTC.

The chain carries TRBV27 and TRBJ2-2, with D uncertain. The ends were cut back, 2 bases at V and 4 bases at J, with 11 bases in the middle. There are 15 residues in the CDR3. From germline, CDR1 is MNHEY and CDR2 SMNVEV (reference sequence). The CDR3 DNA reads TGTGCCAGCAGTTTAAGGCTTCTATCCACCGGGGAGCTGTTTTTT. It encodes CASSLRLLSTGELFF.

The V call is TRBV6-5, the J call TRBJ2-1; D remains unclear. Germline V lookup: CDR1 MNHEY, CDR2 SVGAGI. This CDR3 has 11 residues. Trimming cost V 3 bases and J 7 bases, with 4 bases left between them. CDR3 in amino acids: CASSYRNEQFF. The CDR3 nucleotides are TGTGCCAGCAGTTATAGGAATGAGCAGTTCTTC.

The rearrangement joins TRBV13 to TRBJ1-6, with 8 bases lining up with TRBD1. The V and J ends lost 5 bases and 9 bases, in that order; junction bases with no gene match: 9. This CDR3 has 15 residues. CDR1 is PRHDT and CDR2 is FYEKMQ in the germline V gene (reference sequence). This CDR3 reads CASSLYRDRSSPLHF. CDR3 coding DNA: TGTGCCAGCAGCCTATACCGGGACAGGAGTTCACCCCTCCACTTT.

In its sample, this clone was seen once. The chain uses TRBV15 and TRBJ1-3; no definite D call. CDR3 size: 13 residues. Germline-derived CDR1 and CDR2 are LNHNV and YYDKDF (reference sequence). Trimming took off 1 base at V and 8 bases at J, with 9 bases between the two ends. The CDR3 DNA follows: TGTGCCACCAGCAGAGTCATCCCGGACACCATATATTTT. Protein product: CATSRVIPDTIYF.

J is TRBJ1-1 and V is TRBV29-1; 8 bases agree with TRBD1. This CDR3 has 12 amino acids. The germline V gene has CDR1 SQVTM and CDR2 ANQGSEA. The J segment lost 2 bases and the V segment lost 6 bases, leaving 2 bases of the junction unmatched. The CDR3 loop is CSVDRDNTEAFF. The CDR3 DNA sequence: TGCAGCGTGGACAGGGATAACACTGAAGCTTTCTTT.

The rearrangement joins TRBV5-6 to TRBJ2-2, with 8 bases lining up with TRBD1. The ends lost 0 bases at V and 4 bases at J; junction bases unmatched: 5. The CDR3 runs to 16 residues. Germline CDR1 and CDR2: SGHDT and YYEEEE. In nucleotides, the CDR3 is TGTGCCAGCAGCTTGGTCGGGACAGGAGGCACCGGGGAGCTGTTTTTT. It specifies CASSLVGTGGTGELFF.

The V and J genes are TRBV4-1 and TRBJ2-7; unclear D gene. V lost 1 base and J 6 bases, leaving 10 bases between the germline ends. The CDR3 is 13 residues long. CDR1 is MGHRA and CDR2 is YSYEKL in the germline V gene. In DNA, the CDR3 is TGCGCCAGCAGCCAAGGAAAGTTTGCCGAGCAGTACTTC. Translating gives CASSQGKFAEQYF.

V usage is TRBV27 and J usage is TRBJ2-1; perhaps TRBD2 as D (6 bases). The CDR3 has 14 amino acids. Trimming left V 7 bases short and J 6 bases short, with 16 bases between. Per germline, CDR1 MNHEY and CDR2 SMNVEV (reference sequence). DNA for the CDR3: TGTGCCAGCACCACCTATAGCGGACGCAATGAGCAGTTCTTC. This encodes CASTTYSGRNEQFF.

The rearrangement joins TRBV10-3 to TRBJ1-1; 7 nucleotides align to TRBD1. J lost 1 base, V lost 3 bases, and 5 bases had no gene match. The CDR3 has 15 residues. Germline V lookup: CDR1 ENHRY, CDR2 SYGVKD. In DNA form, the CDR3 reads TGTGCCATCAGTGACAGGGGGGATGCGAACACTGAAGCTTTCTTT. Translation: CAISDRGDANTEAFF.

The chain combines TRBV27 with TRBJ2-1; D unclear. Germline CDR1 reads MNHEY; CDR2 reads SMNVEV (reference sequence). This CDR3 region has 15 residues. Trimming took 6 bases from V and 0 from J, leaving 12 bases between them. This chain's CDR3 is CASSLGPSSYNEQFF. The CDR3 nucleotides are TGTGCCAGCAGCCTAGGTCCAAGCTCCTACAATGAGCAGTTCTTC.

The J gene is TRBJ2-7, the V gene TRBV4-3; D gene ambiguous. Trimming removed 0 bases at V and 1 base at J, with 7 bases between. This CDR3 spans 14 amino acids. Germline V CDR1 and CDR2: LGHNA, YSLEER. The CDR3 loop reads CASSQDFPSYEQYF. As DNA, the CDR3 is TGCGCCAGCAGCCAAGATTTCCCTTCCTACGAGCAGTACTTC.

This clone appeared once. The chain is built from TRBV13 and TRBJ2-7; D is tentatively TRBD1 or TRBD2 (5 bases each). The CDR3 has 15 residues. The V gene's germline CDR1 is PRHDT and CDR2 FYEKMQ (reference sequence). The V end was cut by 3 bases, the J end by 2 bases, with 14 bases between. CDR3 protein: CASSFGQGVAYEQYF. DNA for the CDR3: TGTGCCAGCAGCTTTGGCCAGGGAGTCGCCTACGAGCAGTACTTC.

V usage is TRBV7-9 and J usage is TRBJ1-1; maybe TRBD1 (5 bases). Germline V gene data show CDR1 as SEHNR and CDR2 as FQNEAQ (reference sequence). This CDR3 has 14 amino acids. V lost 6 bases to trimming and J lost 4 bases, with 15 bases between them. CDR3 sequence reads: CASRHIPDSTEAFF. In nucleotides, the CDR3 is TGTGCCAGCAGACACATCCCCGACAGCACTGAAGCTTTCTTT.

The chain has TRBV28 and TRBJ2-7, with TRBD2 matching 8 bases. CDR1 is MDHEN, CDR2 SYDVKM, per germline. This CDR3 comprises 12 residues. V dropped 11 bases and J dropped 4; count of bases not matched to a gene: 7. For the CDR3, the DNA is TGTGCCCACGGACTAGCTCGGTACGAGCAGTACTTC. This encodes CAHGLARYEQYF.

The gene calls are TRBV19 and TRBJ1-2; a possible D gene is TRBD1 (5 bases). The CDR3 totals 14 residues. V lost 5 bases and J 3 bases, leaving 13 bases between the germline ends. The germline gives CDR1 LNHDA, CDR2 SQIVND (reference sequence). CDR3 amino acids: CASSRGVSDYGYTF. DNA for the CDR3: TGTGCCAGTAGTCGAGGGGTTTCGGACTATGGCTACACCTTC.

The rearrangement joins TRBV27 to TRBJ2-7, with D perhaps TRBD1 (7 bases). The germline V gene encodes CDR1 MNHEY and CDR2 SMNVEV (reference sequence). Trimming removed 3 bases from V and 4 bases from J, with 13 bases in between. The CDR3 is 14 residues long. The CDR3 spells CASSFGRGVYEQYF. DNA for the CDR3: TGTGCCAGCAGTTTTGGCAGGGGGGTATACGAGCAGTACTTC.

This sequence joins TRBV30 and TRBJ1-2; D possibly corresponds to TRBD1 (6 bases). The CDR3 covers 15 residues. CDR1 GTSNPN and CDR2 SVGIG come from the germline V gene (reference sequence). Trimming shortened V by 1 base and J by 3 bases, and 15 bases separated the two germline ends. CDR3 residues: CAWSGGQGEYYGYTF. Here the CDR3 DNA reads TGTGCCTGGAGTGGGGGGCAGGGTGAATACTATGGCTACACCTTC.

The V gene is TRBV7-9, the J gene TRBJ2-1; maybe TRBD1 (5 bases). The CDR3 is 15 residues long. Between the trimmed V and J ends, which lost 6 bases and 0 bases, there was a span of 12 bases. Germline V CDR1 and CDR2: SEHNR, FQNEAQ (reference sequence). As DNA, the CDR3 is TGTGCCAGCAGGGAAGGGGTTAGCTCCTACAATGAGCAGTTCTTC. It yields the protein CASREGVSSYNEQFF. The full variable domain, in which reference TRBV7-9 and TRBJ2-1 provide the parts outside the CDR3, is DTGVSQNPRHKITKRGQNVTFRCDPISEHNRLYWYRQTLGQGPEFLTYFQNEAQLEKSRLLSDRFSAERPKGSFSTLEIQRTEQGDSAMYLCASREGVSSYNEQFFGPGTRLTVL.

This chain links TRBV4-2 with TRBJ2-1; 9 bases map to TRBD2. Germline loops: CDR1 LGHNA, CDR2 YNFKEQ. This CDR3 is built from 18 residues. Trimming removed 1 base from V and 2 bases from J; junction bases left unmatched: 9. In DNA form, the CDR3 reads TGTGCCAGCAGCCAAGTGACCCCAGCGGGAGGACCCTACAATGAGCAGTTCTTC. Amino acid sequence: CASSQVTPAGGPYNEQFF.